The clone carrying this T cell receptor (beta chain) has only one observation. This record belongs to a study of blood T cell repertoires in COVID-19. Across the study: The United States, Italy and Spain supplied acute and convalescent COVID-19 samples. Sources were T cells, B-cell-depleted T cells, or PBMCs; the material itself was cDNA or gDNA.

Study processing details: From reference gene primer amplification, estimates of nucleated cell counts were derived. The protocol was immunoSEQ multiplex PCR, while the TCRdb copy is restricted to in-frame clones and leaves out a portion. V and J calls and clone size come straight from that table; D and trimming were deduced from the DNA. This sample has approximately 240,000 clones, with 70% to 85% found just once. V shed 4 bases and J shed 4 bases, with 16 bases lying between them. This CDR3 is 16 amino acids long. Germline V gene sequence: CDR1 KGHDR, CDR2 SFDVKD. The sequence derives from a woman aged 80 or over with active or convalescent COVID-19. The V and J genes are TRBV24-1 and TRBJ2-1; the D gene is possibly TRBD2 (6 bases). What was sequenced was peripheral blood. The CDR3 coding sequence is TGTGCCACCAGTGAATTAGGTAGCGGACCTTACAATGAGCAGTTCTTC. Protein product: CATSELGSGPYNEQFF.